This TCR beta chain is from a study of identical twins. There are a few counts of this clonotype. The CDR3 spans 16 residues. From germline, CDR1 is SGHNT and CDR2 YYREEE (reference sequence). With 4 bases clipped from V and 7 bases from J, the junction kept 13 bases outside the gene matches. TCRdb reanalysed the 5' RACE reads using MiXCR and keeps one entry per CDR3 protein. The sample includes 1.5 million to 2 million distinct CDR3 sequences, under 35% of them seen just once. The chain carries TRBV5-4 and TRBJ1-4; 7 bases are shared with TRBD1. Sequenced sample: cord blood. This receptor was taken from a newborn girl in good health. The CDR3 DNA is TGTGCCAGCAGCCAGAAGCTAAGGGGGCGCGGTGAAAAACTGTTTTTT. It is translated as CASSQKLRGRGEKLFF.